Each of the 20 T cell receptor beta chains below was sequenced from the same sample in a study of T cell repertoires in cytomegalovirus infection. The antigens of these receptors remain unknown. TCRdb reanalysed the reads using MiXCR and keeps one entry per CDR3 protein. This sample carries some 900,000 distinct CDR3 sequences, approximately 32% of them seen once, and the ten largest clones take around 12%. The sample here was cultured CD8+ T cells from PBMCs, taken from culture after CMV antigen stimulation. These TCRs come from a human donor in good health (CMV status not recorded). Some clones in this sample may be carry-over from other donors' samples.

This sequence joins TRBV4-2 and TRBJ2-2; possibly TRBD1 for D (5 bases). Germline CDR1 and CDR2: LGHNA and YNFKEQ. V shed 5 bases and J shed 7 bases, with 17 bases lying between them. The CDR3 contains 15 residues. CDR3 in amino acids: CASSYSRTQGGELFF. CDR3 bases: TGTGCCAGCAGCTACAGCCGGACACAAGGCGGGGAGCTGTTTTTT.

This chain connects TRBV7-6 to TRBJ2-2; D unresolved. The V gene lost 4 bases and the J gene lost 5 bases, with 11 bases spanning the gap. Germline V gene lookup returns CDR1 SGHVS and CDR2 FNYEAQ. The CDR3 length is 14 residues. DNA of the CDR3: TGTGCCAGCAGCTCCCCCCCTCCGACCGGGGAGCTGTTTTTT. It specifies CASSSPPPTGELFF.

This clonotype appeared a few times. The genes are TRBV11-1 and TRBJ1-1; D unclear. From germline, CDR1 is SGHAT and CDR2 FQDESV (reference sequence). The CDR3 runs 17 residues. Trimming removed 3 bases from V and 5 bases from J, with 22 bases in between. As DNA, the CDR3 is TGTGCCAGCAGCTTCGTGGTGGGAACATTTCGAGAAACTGAAGCTTTCTTT. As protein: CASSFVVGTFRETEAFF.

With regard to this clonotype: A much larger clone lies a single base off, so this may be a read error. This sequence joins TRBV7-4 and TRBJ1-2; D may be TRBD1 (5 bases). From germline, CDR1 is SGHVT and CDR2 SQSDAQ. CDR3 length: 13 amino acids. CDR3 loop: CASSSGWLYGCTF. The CDR3 DNA is TGTGCCAGCAGTTCAGGGTGGCTCTATGGCTGCACCTTC.

This clonotype was counted only a few times. V gene TRBV27 combines with J gene TRBJ2-3; 8 nucleotides line up with TRBD1. J gave up 2 bases and V 2 bases, and 3 bases lay outside the gene matches. CDR3 length: 15 residues. CDR1 MNHEY and CDR2 SMNVEV come from the germline V gene (reference sequence). The CDR3 loop is CASSLLQGDTDTQYF. CDR3 in DNA: TGTGCCAGCAGTTTACTACAGGGGGACACAGATACGCAGTATTTT.

The sample holds a few counts of this clonotype. At one end the junction does not follow the germline gene, possibly because of a read error. This chain links TRBV7-6 with TRBJ2-1, with D possibly being TRBD2 (5 bases). The CDR3 totals 15 residues. Germline lookup yields CDR1 SGHVS and CDR2 FNYEAQ. CDR3 protein: CASSLAPGDWDEQFF. Here the CDR3 DNA reads TGTGCTAGCAGCTTAGCGCCGGGTGATTGGGATGAGCAGTTCTTC.

The chain is built from TRBV29-1 and TRBJ2-5; D remains ambiguous. V was shortened by 6 bases and J by 9 bases, with 14 bases between the two germline ends. In germline, CDR1 is SQVTM, CDR2 ANQGSEA. The CDR3 sequence is 11 residues long. The chain's CDR3 is CSVGMDEPQYF. The CDR3 nucleotides are TGCAGCGTCGGAATGGACGAACCCCAGTACTTC.

This clonotype has more than one count but fewer than ten. The chain combines TRBV11-2 with TRBJ2-5, with D possibly TRBD2 on 7 matching bases. Germline lookup yields CDR1 SGHAT and CDR2 FQNNGV. This CDR3 is built from 15 residues. Trimming left V 5 bases short and J 2 bases short, with 15 bases between. CDR3 in DNA: TGTGCCAGCAGCGACCTGGCGGGGGCTCAAGAGACCCAGTACTTC. Protein: CASSDLAGAQETQYF.

This clonotype came up a few times. The V and J genes are TRBV15 and TRBJ2-7; D gene ambiguous. Germline CDR1 reads LNHNV; CDR2 reads YYDKDF (reference sequence). The length of the CDR3 is 11 residues. Trimming took 8 bases from V and 6 from J, leaving 11 bases between them. CDR3 nucleotides: TGTGCCACCGGGATACCTCCCGAGCAGTACTTC. It specifies CATGIPPEQYF. The entire variable domain, with the rest obtained from reference TRBV15 and TRBJ2-7, is as follows: DAMVIQNPRYQVTQFGKPVTLSCSQTLNHNVMYWYQQKSSQAPKLLFHYYDKDFNNEADTPDNFQSRRPNTSFCFLDIRSPGLGDTAMYLCATGIPPEQYFGPGTRLTVT.

The rearrangement links TRBV2 to TRBJ2-7, with 8 bases lining up with TRBD1. The V and J ends lost 3 bases and 3 bases, in that order; junction bases with no gene match: 4. The germline V gene has CDR1 SNHLY and CDR2 FYNNEI. The CDR3 contains 14 residues. The CDR3 DNA follows: TGTGCCAGCAGTGACCCGGGACAGGACTACGAGCAGTACGTC. As protein: CASSDPGQDYEQYV.

This clonotype was observed at least ten times. The J gene is TRBJ2-3, the V gene TRBV7-2; TRBD2 aligns across 11 bases. Unmatched junction bases numbered 1, after V lost 1 base and J lost 4 bases. The CDR3 contains 15 residues. Germline assignment: CDR1 SGHTA and CDR2 FQGNSA. CDR3 sequence (DNA): TGTGCCAGCAGCTTAGTTAGCGGGGGGGCAGATACGCAGTATTTT. Translating it yields CASSLVSGGADTQYF.

This clonotype has only a few counts. The rearrangement links TRBV12-5 to TRBJ2-7; D perhaps matches TRBD1 (5 bases). The germline V gene has CDR1 LGHNT and CDR2 FRNRAP. Trimming shortened V by 4 bases and J by 6 bases, and 19 bases separated the two germline ends. The CDR3 spans 15 residues. CDR3 in amino acids: CASGWGGRQLLEQYF. In DNA, the CDR3 is TGTGCTAGTGGTTGGGGCGGTCGACAGCTACTCGAGCAGTACTTC. The whole variable domain, remainder taken from reference TRBV12-5 and TRBJ2-7, is DARVTQTPRHKVTEMGQEVTMRCQPILGHNTVFWYRQTMMQGLELLAYFRNRAPLDDSGMPKDRFSAEMPDATLATLKIQPSEPRDSAVYFCASGWGGRQLLEQYFGPGTRLTVT.

The chain uses TRBV15 and TRBJ1-2, with unresolved D. Germline V gene sequence: CDR1 LNHNV, CDR2 YYDKDF (reference sequence). The CDR3 length is 15 residues. Trimming removed 0 bases from V and 0 bases from J, with 8 bases in between. For the CDR3, the DNA is TGTGCCACCAGCAGAGACGACCAGCCTAACTATGGCTACACCTTC. Protein: CATSRDDQPNYGYTF. The variable domain in full, completed from reference TRBV15 and TRBJ1-2, reads DAMVIQNPRYQVTQFGKPVTLSCSQTLNHNVMYWYQQKSSQAPKLLFHYYDKDFNNEADTPDNFQSRRPNTSFCFLDIRSPGLGDTAMYLCATSRDDQPNYGYTFGSGTRLTVV.

This clonotype has just a few counts. The chain joins TRBV4-1 to TRBJ2-3; 13 bases line up with TRBD2. V dropped 6 bases and J dropped 5; count of bases not matched to a gene: 8. Germline lookup yields CDR1 MGHRA and CDR2 YSYEKL. This CDR3 region has 16 residues. As DNA, the CDR3 is TGCGCCAGCAGTTCCCTGACTAGCGGGGGGCAAGATACGCAGTATTTT. This translates into CASSSLTSGGQDTQYF.

This clonotype is deemed medium-sized (0.01 to 0.1%). The chain has TRBV19 and TRBJ1-5, with a weak D call TRBD1 (5 bases). With 2 bases removed from V and 3 bases from J, the gap between germline ends came to 14 bases. CDR1 LNHDA and CDR2 SQIVND come from the germline V gene (reference sequence). CDR3 length: 16 amino acids. CDR3: CASSISAGNYNQPQHF. The CDR3 nucleotides read TGTGCCAGTAGTATAAGCGCAGGGAATTACAATCAGCCCCAGCATTTT.

This clonotype was seen repeatedly, ten times or more. The V call is TRBV7-8, the J call TRBJ2-1, with 8 nucleotides matching TRBD2. Trimming cost V 2 bases and J 6 bases; bases outside gene matches: 15. There are 18 residues in the CDR3. CDR1 is SGHVS and CDR2 is FQNEAQ in the germline V gene. The CDR3 region has the DNA TGTGCCAGCAGCTTAACTTTGACGGGGGGGCCCCAAGCCAATGAGCAGTTCTTC. This translates into CASSLTLTGGPQANEQFF.

The genes are TRBV12-5 and TRBJ1-2; D is uncertain. The CDR3 loop spans 16 amino acids. V was trimmed by 3 bases and J by 6 bases, leaving 20 bases between them. CDR1 and CDR2 from the germline V gene are LGHNT and FRNRAP. Here the CDR3 DNA reads TGTGCTAGTGGTTTCGAGACTCCCGGGAAGGCGGATGGCTACACCTTC. Translation: CASGFETPGKADGYTF.

The sample holds many counts of this clonotype. This chain links TRBV12-3 or TRBV12-4 with TRBJ2-1; no reliable D call. The CDR3 consists of 13 residues. Trimming removed 3 bases from V and 5 bases from J, with 8 bases in between. CDR3 coding DNA: TGTGCCAGCAGTTTTTACCCTAACAATGAGCAGTTCTTC. Translating it yields CASSFYPNNEQFF.

This clonotype has more than one count but fewer than ten. The chain combines TRBV4-2 with TRBJ2-1; TRBD2 matches at 7 bases. The V and J ends lost 10 bases and 6 bases, in that order; junction bases with no gene match: 6. The CDR3 length is 12 residues. From germline, CDR1 is LGHNA and CDR2 YNFKEQ. Here the CDR3 reads CATLGGSNEQFF. The DNA of the CDR3 is TGTGCCACCCTGGGGGGGTCCAATGAGCAGTTCTTC.

The V gene is TRBV20-1, the J gene TRBJ1-4, with D possibly matching TRBD1 (5 bases). V was cut by 5 bases and J by 0 bases, with 7 bases left in between. Germline CDR1 and CDR2: DFQATT and SNEGSKA (reference sequence). There are 13 residues in the CDR3. The CDR3 bases are TGCAGTGCTCCGGGACCAACTAATGAAAAACTGTTTTTT. The encoded protein is CSAPGPTNEKLFF.